The sequence of this T cell receptor beta chain was determined in a study of blood T cell repertoires in COVID-19. V was clipped by 1 base and J by 7 bases; unmatched bases: 8. The CDR3 runs 15 residues. Germline V lookup: CDR1 SGDLS, CDR2 YYNGEE. Clones were read by immunoSEQ multiplex PCR, and TCRdb kept only the in-frame ones, dropping some. The sample lists approximately 220,000 clones, roughly four fifths occurring once. Participants spanned ages about 18 to 100 years and resided in 24 US areas. A PCR-confirmed or clinician-diagnosed COVID-19 case had contacted exposed participants within 2 weeks of entry.

The rearrangement links TRBV9 to TRBJ2-7; 10 bases match TRBD1. The clonotype comes from a woman between 40 and 50 years old who had been exposed to COVID-19. Sequences were obtained from PBMCs or T cells enriched from blood (not recorded which). This CDR3 reads CASSVTGTGEREQYF. DNA of the CDR3: TGTGCCAGCAGCGTAACCGGGACAGGGGAGAGGGAGCAGTACTTC.